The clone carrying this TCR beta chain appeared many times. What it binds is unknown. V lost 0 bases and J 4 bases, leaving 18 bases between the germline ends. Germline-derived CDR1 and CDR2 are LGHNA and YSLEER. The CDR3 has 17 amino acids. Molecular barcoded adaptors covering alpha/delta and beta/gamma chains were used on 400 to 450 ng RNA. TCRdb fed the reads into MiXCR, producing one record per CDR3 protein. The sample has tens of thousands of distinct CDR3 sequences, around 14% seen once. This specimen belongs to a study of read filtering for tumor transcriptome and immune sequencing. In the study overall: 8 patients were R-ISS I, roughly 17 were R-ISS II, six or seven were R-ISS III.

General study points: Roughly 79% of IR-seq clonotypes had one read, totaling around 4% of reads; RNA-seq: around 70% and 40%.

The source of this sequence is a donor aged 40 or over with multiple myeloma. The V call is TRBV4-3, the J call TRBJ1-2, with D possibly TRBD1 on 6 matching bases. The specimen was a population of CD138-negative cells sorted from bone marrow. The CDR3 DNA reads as TGCGCCAGCAGCCAAGATGGAGGAGGGGGTTATAGCTATGGCTACACCTTC. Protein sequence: CASSQDGGGGYSYGYTF.